This TCR beta chain stems from a study of shared clonotypes between healthy human individuals. Points on this clone: Other nucleotide sequences in the sample specify the same CDR3.

The CDR3 loop spans 15 amino acids. Between the trimmed V and J ends, which lost 1 base and 3 bases, there was a span of 13 bases. CDR1 is SEHNR, CDR2 FQNEAQ, per germline (reference sequence). Profiling relied on immunoSEQ multiplex PCR, and the TCRdb table lists in-frame clones only, not all of them. This table has 800,000 or so clones, about 96% appearing once. CD45RO-negative, CCR7-positively selected cells formed the naive CD8 fraction, excluding terminally differentiated effector memory CD45RA+ cells. V usage is TRBV7-9 and J usage is TRBJ2-7; weak D call: TRBD1 (6 bases). This TCR was recovered from a man aged 25-45 years in good health. The specimen was naive CD8+ T cells sorted from blood. The CDR3 bases are TGTGCCAGCAGCTTAGGGGGTCAGGGGTTCTACGAGCAGTACTTC. It codes for CASSLGGQGFYEQYF.